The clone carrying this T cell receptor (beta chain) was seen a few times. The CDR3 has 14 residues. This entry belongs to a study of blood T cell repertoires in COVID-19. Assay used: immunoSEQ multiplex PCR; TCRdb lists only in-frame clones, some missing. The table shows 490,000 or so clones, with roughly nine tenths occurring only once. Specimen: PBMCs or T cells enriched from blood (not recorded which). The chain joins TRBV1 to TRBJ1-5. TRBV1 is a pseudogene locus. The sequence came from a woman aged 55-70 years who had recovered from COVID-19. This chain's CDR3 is CTSSDSGIYQPQHF. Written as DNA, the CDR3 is TGCACCAGCAGCGACTCCGGGATTTATCAGCCCCAGCATTTT.